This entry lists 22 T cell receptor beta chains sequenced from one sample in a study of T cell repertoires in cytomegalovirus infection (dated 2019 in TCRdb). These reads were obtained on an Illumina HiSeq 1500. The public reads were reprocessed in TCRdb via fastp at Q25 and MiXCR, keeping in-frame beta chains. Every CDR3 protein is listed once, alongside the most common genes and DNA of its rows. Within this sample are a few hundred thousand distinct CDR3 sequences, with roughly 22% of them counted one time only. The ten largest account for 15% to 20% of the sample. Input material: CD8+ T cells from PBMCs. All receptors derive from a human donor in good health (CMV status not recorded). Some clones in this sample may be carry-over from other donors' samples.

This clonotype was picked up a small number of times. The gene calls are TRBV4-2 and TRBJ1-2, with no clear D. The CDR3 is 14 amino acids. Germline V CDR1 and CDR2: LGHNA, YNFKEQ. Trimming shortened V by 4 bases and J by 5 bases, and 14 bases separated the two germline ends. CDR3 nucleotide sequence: TGTGCCAGCAGCCCCTCGGAAACAGCATATGGCTACACCTTC. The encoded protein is CASSPSETAYGYTF.

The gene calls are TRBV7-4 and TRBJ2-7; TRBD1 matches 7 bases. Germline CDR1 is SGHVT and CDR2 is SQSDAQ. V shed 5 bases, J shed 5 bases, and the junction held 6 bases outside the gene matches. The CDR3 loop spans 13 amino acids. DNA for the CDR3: TGTGCCAGCAGCCTCACAGGGGTCCACGAGCAGTACTTC. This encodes CASSLTGVHEQYF.

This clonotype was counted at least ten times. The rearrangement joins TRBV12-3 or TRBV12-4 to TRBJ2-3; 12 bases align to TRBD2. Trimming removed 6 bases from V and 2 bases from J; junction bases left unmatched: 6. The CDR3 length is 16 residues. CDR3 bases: TGTGCCAGCAGCTCTGGACTAGCGGGGATCACAGATACGCAGTATTTT. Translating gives CASSSGLAGITDTQYF.

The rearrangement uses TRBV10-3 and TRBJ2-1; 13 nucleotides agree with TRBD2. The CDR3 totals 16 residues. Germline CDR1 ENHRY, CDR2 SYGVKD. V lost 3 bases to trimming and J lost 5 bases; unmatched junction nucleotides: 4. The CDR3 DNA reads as TGTGCCATCAGTGACTACGGGACTAGCGGGGACAATGAGCAGTTCTTC. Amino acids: CAISDYGTSGDNEQFF.

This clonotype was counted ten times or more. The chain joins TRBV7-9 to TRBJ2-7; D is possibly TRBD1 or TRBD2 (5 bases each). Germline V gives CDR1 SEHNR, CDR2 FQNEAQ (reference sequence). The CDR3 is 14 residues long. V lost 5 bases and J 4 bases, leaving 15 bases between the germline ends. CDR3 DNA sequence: TGTGCCAGCAGCCCCGGGACGGTTAATTACGAGCAGTACTTC. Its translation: CASSPGTVNYEQYF.

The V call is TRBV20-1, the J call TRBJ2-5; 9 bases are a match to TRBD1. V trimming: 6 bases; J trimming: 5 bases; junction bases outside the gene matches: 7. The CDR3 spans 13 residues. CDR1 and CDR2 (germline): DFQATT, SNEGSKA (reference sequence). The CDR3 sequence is CSATGTGIETQYF. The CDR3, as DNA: TGCAGTGCAACCGGGACAGGGATTGAGACCCAGTACTTC.

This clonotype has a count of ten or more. The CDR3 DNA reads TGTGCCAGTAGTCCCGGGACTCGATCGAATGAGCAGTTCTTC. Encoded protein: CASSPGTRSNEQFF. This chain connects TRBV19 to TRBJ2-1, with D tentatively TRBD2 (6 bases). Germline CDR1 LNHDA, CDR2 SQIVND (reference sequence). V was cut by 5 bases and J by 7 bases, with 15 bases left in between. This CDR3 comprises 14 residues.

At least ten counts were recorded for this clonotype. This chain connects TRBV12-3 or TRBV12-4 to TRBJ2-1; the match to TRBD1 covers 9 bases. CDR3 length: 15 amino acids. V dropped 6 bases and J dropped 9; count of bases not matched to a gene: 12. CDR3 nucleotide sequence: TGTGCCAGCAGGCCGGGACAGGGAACAACCGGTGAGCAGTTCTTC. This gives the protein CASRPGQGTTGEQFF.

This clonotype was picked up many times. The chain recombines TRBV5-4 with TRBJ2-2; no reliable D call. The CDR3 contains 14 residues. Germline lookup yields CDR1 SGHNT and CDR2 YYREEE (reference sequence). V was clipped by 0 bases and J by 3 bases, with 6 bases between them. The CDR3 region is CASSLGWDTGELFF. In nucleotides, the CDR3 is TGTGCCAGCAGCTTGGGTTGGGACACCGGGGAGCTGTTTTTT.

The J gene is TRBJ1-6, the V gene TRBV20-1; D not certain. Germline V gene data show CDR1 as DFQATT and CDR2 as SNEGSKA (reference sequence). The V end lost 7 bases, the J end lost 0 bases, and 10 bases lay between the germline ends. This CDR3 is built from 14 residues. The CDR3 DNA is TGCAGTGTCAGTAGGAGCTCCTATAATTCACCCCTCCACTTT. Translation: CSVSRSSYNSPLHF.

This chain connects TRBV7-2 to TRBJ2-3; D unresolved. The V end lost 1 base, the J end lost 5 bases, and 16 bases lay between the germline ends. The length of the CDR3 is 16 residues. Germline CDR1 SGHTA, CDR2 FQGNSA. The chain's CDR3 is CASSLGLGSARDTQYF. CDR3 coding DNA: TGTGCCAGCAGCTTAGGTCTTGGATCGGCAAGAGATACGCAGTATTTT.

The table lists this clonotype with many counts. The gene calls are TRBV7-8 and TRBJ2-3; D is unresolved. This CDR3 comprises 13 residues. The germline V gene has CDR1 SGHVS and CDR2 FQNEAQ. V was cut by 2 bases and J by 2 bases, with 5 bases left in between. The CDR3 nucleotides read TGTGCCAGCAGCTTACTACCCACAGATACGCAGTATTTT. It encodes CASSLLPTDTQYF.

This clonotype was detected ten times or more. The CDR3 DNA reads TGTGCCAGCAGCTTAGGGGGCAACCAAGAGACCCAGTACTTC. This encodes CASSLGGNQETQYF. The rearrangement links TRBV7-9 to TRBJ2-5; maybe TRBD1 (5 bases). The CDR3 consists of 14 residues. The germline CDR1 and CDR2 sequences are SEHNR and FQNEAQ (reference sequence). Trimming pared 1 base from V and 0 bases from J, leaving 6 bases between.

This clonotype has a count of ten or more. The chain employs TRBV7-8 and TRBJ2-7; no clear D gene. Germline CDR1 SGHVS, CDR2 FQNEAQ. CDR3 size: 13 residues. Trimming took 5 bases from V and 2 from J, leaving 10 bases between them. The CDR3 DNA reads TGTGCCAGCAGCCCATGGGGTACCTACGAGCAGTACTTC. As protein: CASSPWGTYEQYF.

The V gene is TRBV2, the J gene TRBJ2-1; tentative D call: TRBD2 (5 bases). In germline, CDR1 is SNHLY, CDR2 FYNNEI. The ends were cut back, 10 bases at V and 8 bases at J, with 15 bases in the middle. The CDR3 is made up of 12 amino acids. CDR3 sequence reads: CATLSGWDEQFF. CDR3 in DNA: TGTGCCACCCTGTCGGGGTGGGATGAGCAGTTCTTC.

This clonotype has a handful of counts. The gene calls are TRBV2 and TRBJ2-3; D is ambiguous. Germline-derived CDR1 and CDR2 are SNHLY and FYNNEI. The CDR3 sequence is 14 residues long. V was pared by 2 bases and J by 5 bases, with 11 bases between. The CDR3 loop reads CASSELGRGDTQYF. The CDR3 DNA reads TGTGCCAGCAGTGAATTAGGCCGAGGAGATACGCAGTATTTT.

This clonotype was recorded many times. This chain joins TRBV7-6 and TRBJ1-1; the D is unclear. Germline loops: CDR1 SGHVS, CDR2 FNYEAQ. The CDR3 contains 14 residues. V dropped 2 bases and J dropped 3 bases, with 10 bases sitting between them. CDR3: CASSLNHGYTEAFF. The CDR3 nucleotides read TGTGCCAGCAGCTTAAACCACGGCTACACTGAAGCTTTCTTT. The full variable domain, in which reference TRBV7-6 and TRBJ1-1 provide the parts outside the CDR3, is GAGVSQSPRYKVTKRGQDVALRCDPISGHVSLYWYRQALGQGPEFLTYFNYEAQQDKSGLPNDRFSAERPEGSISTLTIQRTEQRDSAMYRCASSLNHGYTEAFFGQGTRLTVV.

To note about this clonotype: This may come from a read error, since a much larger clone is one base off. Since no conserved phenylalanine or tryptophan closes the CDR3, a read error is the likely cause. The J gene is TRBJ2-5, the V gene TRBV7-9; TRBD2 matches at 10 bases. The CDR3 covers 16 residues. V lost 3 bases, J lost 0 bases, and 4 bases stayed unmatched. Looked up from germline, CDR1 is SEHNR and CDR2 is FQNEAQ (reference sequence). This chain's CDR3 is CASSLSGGAHQETQYI. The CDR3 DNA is TGTGCCAGCAGCTTGAGCGGGGGGGCTCACCAAGAGACCCAGTACATC.

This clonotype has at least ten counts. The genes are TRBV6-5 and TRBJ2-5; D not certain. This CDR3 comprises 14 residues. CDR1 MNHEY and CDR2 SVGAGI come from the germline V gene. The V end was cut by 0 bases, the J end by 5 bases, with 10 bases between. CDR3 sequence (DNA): TGTGCCAGCAGTTACTCGTCCGGATTGGAGACCCAGTACTTC. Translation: CASSYSSGLETQYF.

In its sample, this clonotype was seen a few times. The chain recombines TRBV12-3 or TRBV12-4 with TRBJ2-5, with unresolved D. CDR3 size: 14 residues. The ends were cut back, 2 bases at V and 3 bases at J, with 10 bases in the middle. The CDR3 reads CASSLPGREETQYF. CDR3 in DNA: TGTGCCAGCAGTTTACCCGGCCGAGAAGAGACCCAGTACTTC.

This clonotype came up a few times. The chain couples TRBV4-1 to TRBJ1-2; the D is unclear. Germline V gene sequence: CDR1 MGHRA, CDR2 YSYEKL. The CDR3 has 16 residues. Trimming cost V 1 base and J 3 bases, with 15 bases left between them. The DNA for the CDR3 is TGCGCCAGCAGCCAAGTCGAGGCATCTTGGGACTATGGCTACACCTTC. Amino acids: CASSQVEASWDYGYTF.

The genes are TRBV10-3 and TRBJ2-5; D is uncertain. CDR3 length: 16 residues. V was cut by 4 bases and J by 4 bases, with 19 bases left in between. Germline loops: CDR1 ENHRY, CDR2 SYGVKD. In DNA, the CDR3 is TGTGCCATCAGTGCCGAAGACCGCTATGTGGGAGAGACCCAGTACTTC. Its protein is CAISAEDRYVGETQYF.